The sequence of this TCR beta chain was determined in a study of blood T cell repertoires in COVID-19. Whole-study context: The cDNA or gDNA used as material had been derived from T cells, B-cell-depleted T cells, or PBMCs.

As originally analysed: Amplification of reference gene primers provided the estimated nucleated cell counts. TCRdb keeps only in-frame clones here, not all; method: immunoSEQ multiplex PCR. V, J and clone size derive from that table, while D and trimming were established from the DNA sequence. This table has about 310,000 clones, around 87% appearing once. Trimming removed 4 bases from V and 4 bases from J; junction bases left unmatched: 4. The germline gives CDR1 SGHRS, CDR2 YFSETQ. The CDR3 spans 13 residues. This receptor was identified in a man aged 45-65 years with active or convalescent COVID-19. The chain links TRBV5-1 to TRBJ2-7; 8 positions match TRBD1. The specimen was peripheral blood. CDR3 coding DNA: TGCGCCAGCAGCCCGGACAGGGTATACGAGCAGTACTTC. It translates to CASSPDRVYEQYF.